This T cell receptor (delta chain) was profiled in a study of gamma-delta chains in newborns, infants, children. Study as a whole: Innate gammadelta T cells reportedly expand polyclonally right after birth, driven by microbial exposure, per the title.

In its sample, this clone was seen a few times. Within the sample, other DNA sequences also encode this same CDR3. Trimming removed 0 bases from V and 0 bases from J, with 11 bases in between. Germline loops: CDR1 GEAIGNYY, CDR2 EKD. This CDR3 is 18 amino acids long. TCRdb fed the reads to CATT. The sample carries more than 14,000 delta-chain clones, 7% to 7.5% recorded once. V is TRDV2 and J is TRDJ3, with TRDD3 as a possible D gene (5 bases). The material sequenced was blood. This clonotype was obtained from a child who was a newborn, infant or young child, either healthy, febrile or measles-vaccinated (not recorded which). As DNA, the CDR3 is TGTGCCTGTGACACCGGGGGCTTTCGCTCCTGGGACACCCGACAGATGTTTTTC. Its protein product is CACDTGGFRSWDTRQMFF.